A single sample is the source of the 9 T cell receptor beta chains below, sequenced in a study of cytomegalovirus exposure and HLA in healthy donors. The PCR ran on 60 Vbeta and 13 Jbeta primers. TCRdb keeps only in-frame clones here, not all; method: immunoSEQ multiplex PCR. The data contain 160,000 or so clones, about two thirds of them singletons. Sequenced: PBMCs. The receptor source for this set is a human donor in good health.

This sequence joins TRBV6-1 and TRBJ2-2; 8 nucleotides line up with TRBD1. Germline assignment: CDR1 MNHNS and CDR2 SASEGT. CDR3 length equals 15 residues. The V segment lost 7 bases and the J segment 1 base; nucleotides outside the gene matches: 5. This CDR3 is CASKKGTGNTGELFF. The CDR3 DNA follows: TGTGCCAGCAAAAAGGGGACAGGGAACACCGGGGAGCTGTTTTTT.

The V gene is TRBV6-7, the J gene TRBJ2-5; possible D gene TRBD1, 6 bases. TRBV6-7 is known as an ORF, though its function is uncertain. V shed 2 bases and J shed 1 base, with 11 bases lying between them. This CDR3 has 15 amino acids. CDR3 coding DNA: TGTGCCAGCAGTTACCCCCGGGACACCCAAGAGACCCAGTACTTC. Its protein product is CASSYPRDTQETQYF.

This clone was observed a handful of times. The chain employs TRBV9 and TRBJ1-1, with 8 bases fitting TRBD1. CDR3 length: 16 amino acids. The V gene end was trimmed by 0 bases and the J gene end by 4 bases; junction bases not matched to a gene: 8. CDR1 and CDR2 from the germline V gene are SGDLS and YYNGEE. The CDR3 here is CASSVGTGTGSTEAFF. The CDR3 DNA reads as TGTGCCAGCAGCGTAGGTACCGGGACAGGATCCACTGAAGCTTTCTTT.

This clone was counted a few times. V gene TRBV7-9 combines with J gene TRBJ2-1; 9 nucleotides align to TRBD1. This CDR3 spans 16 amino acids. CDR1 is SEHNR, CDR2 FQNEAQ, per germline (reference sequence). V shed 4 bases, J shed 8 bases, and the junction held 12 bases outside the gene matches. The CDR3, as DNA: TGTGCCAGCAGCTCCCCGGCGGGACAGGGCGGGGATGAGCAGTTCTTC. It is translated as CASSSPAGQGGDEQFF.

This clone appeared once. In the same sample, other DNA sequences code for this CDR3. The rearrangement joins TRBV10-2 to TRBJ2-1; 11 bases are shared with TRBD2. The CDR3 has 15 amino acids. The J segment lost 3 bases and the V segment lost 6 bases, leaving 4 bases of the junction unmatched. Looked up from germline, CDR1 is WSHSY and CDR2 is SAAADI. The CDR3 sequence: CASRSSGGHYNEQFF. DNA of the CDR3: TGCGCCAGCAGATCTAGCGGGGGGCACTACAATGAGCAGTTCTTC.

The chain recombines TRBV7-9 with TRBJ1-1, with D possibly being TRBD1 (6 bases). Between the trimmed V and J ends, which lost 6 bases and 4 bases, there was a span of 15 bases. Germline V gene sequence: CDR1 SEHNR, CDR2 FQNEAQ (reference sequence). The CDR3 extends over 14 amino acids. The CDR3 sequence: CASRDSIVLTEAFF. The CDR3 DNA sequence: TGTGCCAGCAGGGACAGTATCGTTCTCACTGAAGCTTTCTTT.

This chain connects TRBV7-9 to TRBJ2-7, with 8 bases that match TRBD1. The CDR3 is 13 amino acids. Germline V CDR1 and CDR2: SEHNR, FQNEAQ (reference sequence). Germline trimming cut 5 bases from V and 9 bases from J; bases unmatched to any gene: 9. Written as DNA, the CDR3 is TGTGCCAGCAGCGCGGCAGGGGGCAGTGGGCAGTACTTC. Residues: CASSAAGGSGQYF.

The rearrangement joins TRBV15 to TRBJ1-2; a possible D gene is TRBD1 (6 bases). Germline CDR1 is LNHNV and CDR2 is YYDKDF (reference sequence). Trimming pared 9 bases from V and 0 bases from J, leaving 11 bases between. This CDR3 is 13 amino acids long. CDR3 DNA: TGTGCCACGGCCCCAGGGGCTAACTATGGCTACACCTTC. Protein: CATAPGANYGYTF.

The chain combines TRBV7-6 with TRBJ1-2, with D possibly being TRBD1 (6 bases). Germline V gene lookup returns CDR1 SGHVS and CDR2 FNYEAQ. Between the trimmed V and J ends, which lost 1 base and 0 bases, there was a span of 12 bases. The CDR3 has 16 residues. CDR3 region: CASSLGGQGANYGYTF. Written as DNA, the CDR3 is TGTGCCAGCAGCTTAGGGGGGCAGGGAGCTAACTATGGCTACACCTTC.